This TCR beta chain was captured by sequencing in a study of blood T cell repertoires in COVID-19. About the research overall: Samples taken during acute and convalescent COVID-19 were collected in the United States, Italy and Spain. Sample material is recorded as cDNA or gDNA derived from T cells, B-cell-depleted T cells, or PBMCs.

Source study methods: From reference gene primer amplification, estimates of nucleated cell counts were derived. The table came from immunoSEQ multiplex PCR; TCRdb's copy has only in-frame clones and leaves some out. For V, J and clone size, that table is used; D and trimming come from the DNA. The table has under 350,000 clones, less than 90% seen once. Germline assignment: CDR1 SGHDT and CDR2 YYEEEE. The V end lost 0 bases, the J end lost 6 bases, and 16 bases lay between the germline ends. The length of the CDR3 is 17 residues. The receptor's source is a human donor in a cohort sampled during active COVID-19. Material: peripheral blood. This chain links TRBV5-6 with TRBJ1-6, with a possible D match to TRBD1 (5 bases). The CDR3 here is CASSLGPATVSNSPLHF. The CDR3 nucleotides read TGTGCCAGCAGCTTGGGCCCGGCGACAGTGAGTAATTCACCCCTCCACTTT.